This entry features one TCR beta chain sequence. The same CDR3 is also encoded by other DNA sequences in this sample. The data originate from a study of shared clonotypes between healthy human individuals. Clones were sequenced by immunoSEQ multiplex PCR, and TCRdb holds only the in-frame ones, with some missing. Counted here are some 2.1 million clones, over 85% occurring once; the ten biggest clones make up roughly 1%. Only CD45RO-negative cells positively selected for CCR7 counted as naive CD8 cells, so terminally differentiated effector memory CD45RA+ cells were excluded. The CDR3 has 10 amino acids. Trimming shortened V by 3 bases and J by 7 bases, and 1 base separated the two germline ends. Germline V gives CDR1 MNHNS, CDR2 SASEGT.

V usage is TRBV6-1 and J usage is TRBJ2-1, with D hard to call. Sample: naive CD8+ T cells sorted from blood. This clonotype originated in a man aged 18 to 30 in good health. CDR3 sequence: CASSDNEQFF. CDR3 nucleotides: TGTGCCAGCAGTGATAATGAGCAGTTCTTC.